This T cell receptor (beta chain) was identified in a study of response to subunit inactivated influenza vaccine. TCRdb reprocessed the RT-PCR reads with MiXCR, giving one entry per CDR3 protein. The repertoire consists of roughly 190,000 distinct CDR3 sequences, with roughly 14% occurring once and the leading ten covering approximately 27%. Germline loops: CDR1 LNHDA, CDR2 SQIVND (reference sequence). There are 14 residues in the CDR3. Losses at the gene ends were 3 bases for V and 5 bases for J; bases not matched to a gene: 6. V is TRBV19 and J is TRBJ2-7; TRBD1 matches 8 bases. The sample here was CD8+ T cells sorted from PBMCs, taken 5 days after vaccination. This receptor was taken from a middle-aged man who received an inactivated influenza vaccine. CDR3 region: CASSIGTGVDEQYF. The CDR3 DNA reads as TGTGCCAGTAGTATTGGGACAGGCGTCGACGAGCAGTACTTC. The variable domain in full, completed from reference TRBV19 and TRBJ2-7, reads DGGITQSPKYLFRKEGQNVTLSCEQNLNHDAMYWYRQDPGQGLRLIYYSQIVNDFQKGDIAEGYSVSREKKESFPLTVTSAQKNPTAFYLCASSIGTGVDEQYFGPGTRLTVT.